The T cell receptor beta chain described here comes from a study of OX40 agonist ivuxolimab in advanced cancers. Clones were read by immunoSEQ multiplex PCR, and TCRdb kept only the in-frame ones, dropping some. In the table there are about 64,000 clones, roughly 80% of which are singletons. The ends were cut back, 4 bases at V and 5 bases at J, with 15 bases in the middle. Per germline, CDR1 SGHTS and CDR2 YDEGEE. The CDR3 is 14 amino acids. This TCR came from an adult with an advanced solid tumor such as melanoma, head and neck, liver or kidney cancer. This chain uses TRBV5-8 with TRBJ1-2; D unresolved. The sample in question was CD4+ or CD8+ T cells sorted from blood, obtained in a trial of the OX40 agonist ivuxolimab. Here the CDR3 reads CASSQIDEGYGYTF. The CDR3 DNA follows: TGTGCCAGCAGCCAGATAGACGAGGGTTATGGCTACACCTTC.